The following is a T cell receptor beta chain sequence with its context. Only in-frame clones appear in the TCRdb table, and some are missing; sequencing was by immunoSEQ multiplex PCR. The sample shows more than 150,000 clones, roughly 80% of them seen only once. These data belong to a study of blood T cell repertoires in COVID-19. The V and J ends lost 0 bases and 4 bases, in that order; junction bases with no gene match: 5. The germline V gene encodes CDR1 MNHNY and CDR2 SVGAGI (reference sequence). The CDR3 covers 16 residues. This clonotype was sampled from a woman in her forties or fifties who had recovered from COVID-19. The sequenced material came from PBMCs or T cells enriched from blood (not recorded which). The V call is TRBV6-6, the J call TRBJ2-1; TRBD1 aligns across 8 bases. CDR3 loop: CASSYSPGGAYNEQFF. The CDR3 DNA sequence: TGTGCCAGCAGTTACTCCCCAGGGGGCGCTTACAATGAGCAGTTCTTC.